These 22 T cell receptor beta chains were all obtained from the same sample, sequenced in a study of long-term antiretroviral therapy in people with HIV. The assay used was immunoSEQ (version v3.0), run at survey level. TCRdb's copy holds only in-frame clones and misses some; the assay was immunoSEQ multiplex PCR. There are fewer than 30,000 clones in the sample; roughly 86% occur only once, and approximately 5.5% lies in the top ten. Specimen: unsorted PBMCs, collected 4.4 years after starting antiretroviral therapy. The source of these receptors is a man aged 25-40 years with HIV.

The rearrangement uses TRBV9 and TRBJ2-1; perhaps TRBD2 as D (6 bases). Germline-derived CDR1 and CDR2 are SGDLS and YYNGEE. Trimming took off 3 bases at V and 6 bases at J, with 16 bases between the two ends. The CDR3 runs 15 residues. The CDR3 coding sequence is TGTGCCAGCAGCGCGGGGACTTCGCCTCGCAATGAGCAGTTCTTC. Translated: CASSAGTSPRNEQFF. Complete variable domain (other parts from reference TRBV9 and TRBJ2-1): DSGVTQTPKHLITATGQRVTLRCSPRSGDLSVYWYQQSLDQGLQFLIQYYNGEERAKGNILERFSAQQFPDLHSELNLSSLELGDSALYFCASSAGTSPRNEQFFGPGTRLTVL.

In this sample, this clone turned up once. The genes are TRBV4-1 and TRBJ1-1; possible D gene TRBD1, 6 bases. The germline CDR1 and CDR2 sequences are MGHRA and YSYEKL. The CDR3 covers 15 residues. V was shortened by 1 base and J by 2 bases, with 11 bases between the two germline ends. The CDR3 nucleotides read TGCGCCAGCAGCCAAGGGGGGCAGGGTAACACTGAAGCTTTCTTT. Residues: CASSQGGQGNTEAFF.

This chain uses TRBV5-1 with TRBJ2-7; a weak D match, TRBD1 (6 bases). The germline V gene encodes CDR1 SGHRS and CDR2 YFSETQ. The CDR3 sequence is 16 residues long. Deletions cut 0 bases from V and 3 bases from J, with 16 bases between. The chain's CDR3 is CASSLAMAGDFYEQYF. Here the CDR3 DNA reads TGCGCCAGCAGCTTGGCCATGGCAGGGGATTTCTACGAGCAGTACTTC.

This chain joins TRBV11-2 and TRBJ2-7, with TRBD1 as a possible D gene (6 bases). The CDR3 runs 16 residues. CDR1 is SGHAT and CDR2 is FQNNGV in the germline V gene. Trimming removed 5 bases from V and 0 bases from J, with 17 bases in between. The CDR3 DNA reads as TGTGCCAGCAGCCGTAAGAGCGGACAGCGCTCCTACGAGCAGTACTTC. Translating it yields CASSRKSGQRSYEQYF.

The rearrangement links TRBV6-4 to TRBJ1-5; the match to TRBD1 covers 7 bases. The CDR3 contains 14 residues. Germline CDR1 and CDR2: MRHNA and SNTAGT. V dropped 2 bases and J dropped 4; count of bases not matched to a gene: 2. CDR3 sequence reads: CASSDGTANQPQHF. DNA of the CDR3: TGTGCCAGCAGTGACGGGACAGCGAATCAGCCCCAGCATTTT.

This rearrangement joins TRBV6-6 to TRBJ2-1, with a weak D call TRBD2 (6 bases). Trimming left V 6 bases short and J 6 bases short, with 12 bases between. The CDR3 loop spans 13 amino acids. Per germline, CDR1 MNHNY and CDR2 SVGAGI (reference sequence). The CDR3 region has the DNA TGTGCCAGCAGCCGACTAGTCTCCAATGAGCAGTTCTTC. Translation gives CASSRLVSNEQFF.

This clone showed up just a few times. The V gene is TRBV13, the J gene TRBJ2-7; 12 nucleotides align to TRBD2. After removal of 0 bases from V and 7 bases from J, the junction contained 1 base not matched to a gene. The CDR3 consists of 14 residues. Germline CDR1 reads PRHDT; CDR2 reads FYEKMQ (reference sequence). CDR3 loop: CASSLGLAGGEQYF. CDR3 nucleotides: TGTGCCAGCAGCTTAGGACTAGCGGGAGGAGAGCAGTACTTC. Full variable domain (missing parts from reference TRBV13 and TRBJ2-7): AAGVIQSPRHLIKEKRETATLKCYPIPRHDTVYWYQQGPGQDPQFLISFYEKMQSDKGSIPDRFSAQQFSDYHSELNMSSLELGDSALYFCASSLGLAGGEQYFGPGTRLTVT.

The rearrangement joins TRBV19 to TRBJ1-2, with D unresolved. The CDR3 is 14 amino acids. Germline-derived CDR1 and CDR2 are LNHDA and SQIVND (reference sequence). V lost 10 bases and J 6 bases, leaving 21 bases between the germline ends. This chain's CDR3 is CATQTLPPIDGYTF. CDR3 coding DNA: TGTGCCACCCAGACTCTCCCGCCTATAGATGGCTACACCTTC.

This chain links TRBV11-2 with TRBJ2-7; D is unclear. CDR3 length equals 12 residues. In germline, CDR1 is SGHAT, CDR2 FQNNGV. The V and J ends lost 1 base and 1 base respectively, with 2 bases between them. CDR3 amino acids: CASSLASYEQYF. The DNA of the CDR3 is TGTGCCAGCAGCTTAGCATCCTACGAGCAGTACTTC. Using reference TRBV11-2 and TRBJ2-7 for the parts outside the CDR3, the full variable domain is EAGVAQSPRYKIIEKRQSVAFWCNPISGHATLYWYQQILGQGPKLLIQFQNNGVVDDSQLPKDRFSAERLKGVDSTLKIQPAKLEDSAVYLCASSLASYEQYFGPGTRLTVT.

The J gene is TRBJ2-1, the V gene TRBV13; a possible D gene is TRBD1 (6 bases). The length of the CDR3 is 16 residues. CDR1 is PRHDT and CDR2 is FYEKMQ in the germline V gene (reference sequence). V was pared by 2 bases and J by 7 bases, with 18 bases between. CDR3: CASSLKWRDRRNEQFF. As DNA, the CDR3 is TGTGCCAGCAGCTTAAAGTGGCGAGACAGGAGGAATGAGCAGTTCTTC.

The V and J genes are TRBV7-6 and TRBJ2-1, with 9 positions matching TRBD2. Trimming at V came to 5 bases and at J to 0 bases, leaving 8 bases not matched to a gene. Germline V gene data show CDR1 as SGHVS and CDR2 as FNYEAQ. CDR3 size: 17 residues. CDR3 residues: CASSPRLAGFSYNEQFF. In nucleotides, the CDR3 is TGTGCCAGCAGCCCGCGGCTAGCGGGATTCTCCTACAATGAGCAGTTCTTC.

The CDR3 nucleotides are TGTGCCACCAGCAGAGATAGGAGGGGGTACCAAGAGACCCAGTACTTC. This codes for CATSRDRRGYQETQYF. The V gene is TRBV15, the J gene TRBJ2-5; D tentatively fits TRBD1 or TRBD2 (6 bases each). Trimming removed 0 bases at V and 0 bases at J, with 11 bases between. Germline CDR1 reads LNHNV; CDR2 reads YYDKDF (reference sequence). This CDR3 is 16 amino acids long.

A note on this clone: At one end the junction does not follow the germline gene, possibly because of a read error. The J gene is TRBJ2-7, the V gene TRBV25-1; D remains ambiguous. The CDR3 is made up of 13 amino acids. Germline V CDR1 and CDR2: MGHDK, SYGVNS. Written as DNA, the CDR3 is TGTGCCAGCAGCGAATACAGAGTTTACGAGCAGTACTTC. Amino acid sequence: CASSEYRVYEQYF.

Written as DNA, the CDR3 is TGTGCCAGCAGTTTATTACAGGGGACACCCTACGAGCAGTACTTC. This codes for CASSLLQGTPYEQYF. The chain employs TRBV28 and TRBJ2-7, with TRBD1 identical over 7 bases. Germline V gene sequence: CDR1 MDHEN, CDR2 SYDVKM. This CDR3 is 15 amino acids long. The J segment lost 2 bases and the V segment lost 1 base, leaving 5 bases of the junction unmatched.

The chain recombines TRBV9 with TRBJ2-7, with D perhaps assigned TRBD1 or TRBD2 (5 bases each). Between the trimmed V and J ends, which lost 0 bases and 3 bases, there was a span of 13 bases. The CDR3 covers 15 residues. Per the germline V gene, CDR1 is SGDLS and CDR2 is YYNGEE. The CDR3 DNA reads as TGTGCCAGCAGCGTAGGGGCAGGGACCCACTACGAGCAGTACTTC. As protein: CASSVGAGTHYEQYF.

This chain connects TRBV11-2 to TRBJ2-2; possible D gene TRBD2, 6 bases. The CDR3 sequence is 14 residues long. CDR1 is SGHAT and CDR2 is FQNNGV in the germline V gene. V lost 7 bases to trimming and J lost 4 bases, with 13 bases between them. CDR3 in amino acids: CASTLSGPTGELFF. DNA of the CDR3: TGTGCCAGCACCCTTAGCGGACCCACCGGGGAGCTGTTTTTT.

V and J are TRBV7-9 and TRBJ2-5, with a weak D call TRBD1 (5 bases). Germline-derived CDR1 and CDR2 are SEHNR and FQNEAQ (reference sequence). The CDR3 is made up of 16 amino acids. The ends were cut back, 5 bases at V and 2 bases at J, with 18 bases in the middle. Written as DNA, the CDR3 is TGTGCCAGCAGCCGCATGCAGGGTAAAGGTCAAGAGACCCAGTACTTC. This codes for CASSRMQGKGQETQYF.

The V and J genes are TRBV5-8 and TRBJ1-5; D is possibly TRBD1 (5 bases). Germline V gives CDR1 SGHTS, CDR2 YDEGEE. Trimming pared 0 bases from V and 5 bases from J, leaving 15 bases between. The CDR3 contains 16 residues. The CDR3 reads CASSLVGTPGDQPQHF. CDR3 bases: TGTGCCAGCAGCTTGGTCGGGACCCCGGGGGATCAGCCCCAGCATTTT. Complete variable domain (other parts from reference TRBV5-8 and TRBJ1-5): EAGVTQSPTHLIKTRGQQATLRCSPISGHTSVYWYQQALGLGLQFLLWYDEGEERNRGNFPPRFSGRQFPNYSSELNVNALELEDSALYLCASSLVGTPGDQPQHFGDGTRLSIL.

Points on this clone: In the same sample, other DNA sequences code for this CDR3. The chain employs TRBV7-6 and TRBJ2-5, with 10 nucleotides matching TRBD1. Trimming at V came to 3 bases and at J to 2 bases, leaving 3 bases not matched to a gene. Germline CDR1 and CDR2: SGHVS and FNYEAQ. The CDR3 has 15 residues. CDR3 in DNA: TGTGCCAGCAGCTTGGACAGGGGGGGACAAGAGACCCAGTACTTC. Amino acid sequence: CASSLDRGGQETQYF.

This sequence joins TRBV4-1 and TRBJ2-7, with D perhaps matching TRBD2 (7 bases). The CDR3 runs 13 residues. V lost 4 bases, J lost 6 bases, and 13 bases lay in between. CDR1 is MGHRA and CDR2 is YSYEKL in the germline V gene. The DNA for the CDR3 is TGCGCCAGCAGCCCCAGGGGAGGGACCGAGCAGTACTTC. The encoded protein is CASSPRGGTEQYF.

V and J are TRBV5-1 and TRBJ2-7, with 10 bases lining up with TRBD1. Germline trimming cut 0 bases from V and 3 bases from J; bases unmatched to any gene: 3. CDR1 is SGHRS and CDR2 is YFSETQ in the germline V gene. The CDR3 totals 15 residues. DNA of the CDR3: TGCGCCAGCAGCTTGGGTCGGGACAGGGGCTACGAGCAGTACTTC. It specifies CASSLGRDRGYEQYF. The full variable domain, with the rest looked up from reference TRBV5-1 and TRBJ2-7, is KAGVTQTPRYLIKTRGQQVTLSCSPISGHRSVSWYQQTPGQGLQFLFEYFSETQRNKGNFPGRFSGRQFSNSRSEMNVSTLELGDSALYLCASSLGRDRGYEQYFGPGTRLTVT.

V gene TRBV4-3 combines with J gene TRBJ1-1, with D perhaps TRBD1 (5 bases). Trimming left V 0 bases short and J 2 bases short, with 10 bases between. Looked up from germline, CDR1 is LGHNA and CDR2 is YSLEER. The CDR3 is made up of 15 amino acids. The CDR3 DNA follows: TGCGCCAGCAGCCAAGATCCAGGGAGTAACACTGAAGCTTTCTTT. Translating gives CASSQDPGSNTEAFF.